The 9 T cell receptor beta chains presented below share a single source sample, sequenced in a study of blood T cell repertoires in COVID-19. Only in-frame clones appear in the TCRdb table, and some are missing; sequencing was by immunoSEQ multiplex PCR. This sample has some 160,000 clones, with roughly 74% found just once. Sequencing was performed on peripheral blood. The origin of the receptors is a woman older than 75 with acute or convalescent COVID-19.

The chain uses TRBV5-6 and TRBJ2-4, with D maybe TRBD1 (6 bases). CDR3 length: 16 residues. CDR1 is SGHDT and CDR2 is YYEEEE in the germline V gene. Trimming shortened V by 5 bases and J by 0 bases, and 15 bases separated the two germline ends. CDR3 nucleotide sequence: TGTGCCAGCAGAGGGGGACCGACAGTAGCCAAAAACATTCAGTACTTC. It is translated as CASRGGPTVAKNIQYF.

This chain links TRBV10-1 with TRBJ2-1, with D possibly being TRBD2 (5 bases). CDR1 and CDR2 from the germline V gene are WNHNN and SYGVQD (reference sequence). CDR3 size: 16 residues. V dropped 2 bases and J dropped 1 base, with 12 bases sitting between them. CDR3 DNA sequence: TGCGCCAGCAGTGAGATTTCGGGGAATTCCTACAATGAGCAGTTCTTC. Protein: CASSEISGNSYNEQFF.

This sequence joins TRBV5-6 and TRBJ2-7; tentatively, D is TRBD1 (6 bases). This CDR3 contains 15 residues. V was clipped by 1 base and J by 3 bases, with 14 bases between them. CDR1 and CDR2 (germline): SGHDT, YYEEEE. CDR3 in amino acids: CASSLQGREVYEQYF. The CDR3 bases are TGTGCCAGCAGCTTGCAGGGGCGTGAGGTCTACGAGCAGTACTTC.

The J gene is TRBJ1-2, the V gene TRBV5-4; 7 nucleotides match TRBD1. Germline V gene sequence: CDR1 SGHNT, CDR2 YYREEE (reference sequence). This CDR3 is 15 amino acids long. Trimming at V came to 3 bases and at J to 4 bases, leaving 9 bases not matched to a gene. This CDR3 reads CASSSPGQVLYGYTF. CDR3 bases: TGTGCCAGCAGCTCGCCAGGACAGGTCCTCTATGGCTACACCTTC.

The chain combines TRBV30 with TRBJ2-7; the D is unclear. Per germline, CDR1 GTSNPN and CDR2 SVGIG (reference sequence). This CDR3 is built from 12 residues. V lost 3 bases, J lost 0 bases, and 6 bases lay in between. Here the CDR3 reads CAWSPGSYEQYF. In nucleotides, the CDR3 is TGTGCCTGGAGCCCCGGCTCCTACGAGCAGTACTTC.

The rearrangement joins TRBV5-4 to TRBJ1-6; D remains unclear. CDR3 size: 14 residues. Between the trimmed V and J ends, which lost 5 bases and 2 bases, there was a span of 8 bases. Germline values: CDR1 SGHNT, CDR2 YYREEE (reference sequence). CDR3 DNA: TGTGCCAGCAGGTCCGGTACCTATAATTCACCCCTCCACTTT. Amino acid sequence: CASRSGTYNSPLHF. Supplemented by reference TRBV5-4 and TRBJ1-6, the full variable domain reads ETGVTQSPTHLIKTRGQQVTLRCSSQSGHNTVSWYQQALGQGPQFIFQYYREEENGRGNFPPRFSGLQFPNYSSELNVNALELDDSALYLCASRSGTYNSPLHFGNGTRLTVT.

The V call is TRBV10-1, the J call TRBJ2-5; 9 bases fit TRBD2. The junction had 4 bases not matched to a gene; V was cut back by 3 bases and J by 5 bases. CDR3 size: 14 residues. Germline CDR1 WNHNN, CDR2 SYGVQD (reference sequence). CDR3 sequence (DNA): TGCGCCAGCAGTGATAGCGGGAGAAGGGAGACCCAGTACTTC. Amino acids: CASSDSGRRETQYF.

This chain uses TRBV27 with TRBJ1-2; D might be TRBD1 (6 bases). The CDR3 has 17 residues. V dropped 4 bases and J dropped 4 bases, with 22 bases sitting between them. Germline loops: CDR1 MNHEY, CDR2 SMNVEV (reference sequence). CDR3 in amino acids: CASSSAGAIEVRYGYTF. The CDR3 DNA reads TGTGCCAGCAGTTCAGCAGGGGCGATTGAAGTCCGCTATGGCTACACCTTC.

The chain is built from TRBV7-2 and TRBJ1-5; D is unresolved. Deletions cut 4 bases from V and 5 bases from J, with 6 bases between. Germline CDR1 is SGHTA and CDR2 is FQGNSA. CDR3 length: 12 amino acids. CDR3 sequence: CASSSSHQPQHF. The DNA for the CDR3 is TGTGCCAGCAGCTCTAGTCATCAGCCCCAGCATTTT.